This TCR beta chain was identified in a study of cytomegalovirus exposure and HLA in healthy donors. For the study at large: Earlier sequencing of some 180 million T cells yielded about 120 million unique TCR beta sequences. Points from the study as a whole: A previous analysis found most TCR beta V segments productive roughly 87% or roughly 30% of the time.

Use of 60 Vbeta and 13 Jbeta primers characterized the PCR. TCRdb's table, derived via immunoSEQ multiplex PCR, lists solely in-frame clones and lacks some. The sample lists 150,000 to 200,000 clones, roughly four fifths seen once, with almost 3% in the top ten. As for this clone: Its antigen is as yet unknown. The junction departs from the called germline gene at one end, perhaps through a read error. Other DNA sequences in the same sample also yield this CDR3.

This CDR3 has 13 amino acids. The germline gives CDR1 SGHNT, CDR2 YYREEE (reference sequence). The receptor's source is a woman aged 50 to 60 in good health and CMV-seropositive. Sample: PBMCs. The chain combines TRBV5-4 with TRBJ2-5, with D unresolved. As DNA, the CDR3 is TGCGCCAGCAGCTTGGTAGCTTCGGAGACCCAGTACTTC. Protein: CASSLVASETQYF.